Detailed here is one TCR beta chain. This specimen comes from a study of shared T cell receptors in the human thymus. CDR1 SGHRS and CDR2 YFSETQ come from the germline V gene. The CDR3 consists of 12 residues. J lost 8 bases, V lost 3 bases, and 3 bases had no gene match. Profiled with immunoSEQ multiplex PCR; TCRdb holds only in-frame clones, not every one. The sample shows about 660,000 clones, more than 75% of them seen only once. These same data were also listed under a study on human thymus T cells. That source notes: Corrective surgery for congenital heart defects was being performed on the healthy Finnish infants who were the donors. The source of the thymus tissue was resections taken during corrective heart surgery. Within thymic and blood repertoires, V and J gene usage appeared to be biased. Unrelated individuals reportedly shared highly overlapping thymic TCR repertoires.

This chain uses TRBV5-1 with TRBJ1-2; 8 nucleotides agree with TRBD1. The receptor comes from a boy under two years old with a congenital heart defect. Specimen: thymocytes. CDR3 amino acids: CASSSDRGGYTF. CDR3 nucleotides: TGCGCCAGCAGCTCAGACAGGGGCGGCTACACCTTC. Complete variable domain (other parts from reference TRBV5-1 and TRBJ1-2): KAGVTQTPRYLIKTRGQQVTLSCSPISGHRSVSWYQQTPGQGLQFLFEYFSETQRNKGNFPGRFSGRQFSNSRSEMNVSTLELGDSALYLCASSSDRGGYTFGSGTRLTVV.